The 24 T cell receptor beta chains given below trace back to one sample, sequenced in a study of cytomegalovirus exposure and HLA in healthy donors. Amplification used 60 Vbeta primers and 13 Jbeta primers. Generated by immunoSEQ multiplex PCR, the TCRdb table keeps only in-frame clones and is missing some. The sample records roughly 200,000 clones, 80% to 85% being singletons. The source material was PBMCs. These receptors originate from a woman between 40 and 50 years old in good health and CMV-seronegative.

The V call is TRBV19, the J call TRBJ1-5, with D possibly matching TRBD1 (6 bases). Germline V lookup: CDR1 LNHDA, CDR2 SQIVND (reference sequence). V was shortened by 1 base and J by 4 bases, with 14 bases between the two germline ends. The CDR3 is 16 amino acids. The CDR3 protein is CASSIVSPGQNQPQHF. The CDR3 DNA sequence: TGTGCCAGTAGTATAGTATCTCCAGGACAGAATCAGCCCCAGCATTTT.

CDR3 sequence reads: CASSPGSREQFF. In DNA form, the CDR3 reads TGTGCCAGCTCACCAGGTAGCAGAGAGCAGTTCTTC. The chain links TRBV18 to TRBJ2-1; D is ambiguous. The V gene lost 2 bases and the J gene lost 10 bases, with 9 bases spanning the gap. The germline gives CDR1 KGHSH, CDR2 LQKENI. CDR3 size: 12 residues.

The V call is TRBV28, the J call TRBJ1-1; TRBD1 matches at 9 bases. The CDR3 sequence is 15 residues long. Germline lookup yields CDR1 MDHEN and CDR2 SYDVKM. The trim removed 6 bases at V and 4 bases at J, leaving 9 bases unmatched. The CDR3 DNA is TGTGCCAGCAGCTATCCTGAACAGGGGGCCACTGAAGCTTTCTTT. Protein sequence: CASSYPEQGATEAFF.

This rearrangement joins TRBV7-2 to TRBJ1-2; TRBD1 agrees at 7 bases. Trimming at V came to 5 bases and at J to 0 bases, leaving 6 bases not matched to a gene. Germline CDR1 and CDR2: SGHTA and FQGNSA. CDR3 length equals 15 residues. CDR3 DNA sequence: TGTGCCAGCAGCCTAATGACAGGGACTAACTATGGCTACACCTTC. It yields the protein CASSLMTGTNYGYTF.

V is TRBV7-2 and J is TRBJ1-1, with D perhaps TRBD1 (5 bases). Germline CDR1 is SGHTA and CDR2 is FQGNSA. Deletions cut 5 bases from V and 1 base from J, with 14 bases between. This CDR3 has 15 amino acids. The CDR3: CASSTSRERNTEAFF. DNA for the CDR3: TGTGCCAGCAGCACCTCCAGGGAAAGGAACACTGAAGCTTTCTTT.

CDR3 in amino acids: CASSPGTSADTQYF. The CDR3 region has the DNA TGTGCCAGCAGCCCCGGGACTAGCGCAGATACGCAGTATTTT. The chain is built from TRBV7-3 and TRBJ2-3; 10 nucleotides line up with TRBD2. The germline CDR1 and CDR2 sequences are SGHTA and FQGTGA. The CDR3 contains 14 residues. V trimming: 5 bases; J trimming: 4 bases; junction bases outside the gene matches: 3.

The table lists this clone with a count of one. This sequence joins TRBV5-5 and TRBJ1-1, with D maybe TRBD1 (5 bases). This CDR3 spans 14 amino acids. Trimming left V 1 base short and J 7 bases short, with 14 bases between. Germline lookup yields CDR1 SGHKS and CDR2 YYEKEE (reference sequence). CDR3 bases: TGTGCCAGCAGCTTGACAGGAGGGAAAGATGAAGCTTTCTTT. Translating it yields CASSLTGGKDEAFF. The whole variable domain, filled in from reference TRBV5-5 and TRBJ1-1, reads DAGVTQSPTHLIKTRGQQVTLRCSPISGHKSVSWYQQVLGQGPQFIFQYYEKEERGRGNFPDRFSARQFPNYSSELNVNALLLGDSALYLCASSLTGGKDEAFFGQGTRLTVV.

J is TRBJ1-1 and V is TRBV6-1, with D maybe TRBD1 (5 bases). V was cut by 6 bases and J by 1 base, with 12 bases left in between. The CDR3 consists of 14 residues. Germline CDR1 and CDR2: MNHNS and SASEGT. DNA for the CDR3: TGTGCCAGCAGACAAACTACAGGGAACACTGAAGCTTTCTTT. This encodes CASRQTTGNTEAFF.

V gene TRBV27 combines with J gene TRBJ2-7; no clear D. CDR1 is MNHEY and CDR2 is SMNVEV in the germline V gene (reference sequence). This CDR3 spans 14 amino acids. Trimming shortened V by 3 bases and J by 3 bases, and 12 bases separated the two germline ends. CDR3 loop: CASSLSSSFYEQYF. In nucleotides, the CDR3 is TGTGCCAGCAGTTTGTCCTCAAGCTTCTACGAGCAGTACTTC.

The rearrangement uses TRBV19 and TRBJ1-2; tentatively, D is TRBD1 (6 bases). Trimming pared 4 bases from V and 0 bases from J, leaving 15 bases between. CDR3 length: 16 residues. CDR1 and CDR2 from the germline V gene are LNHDA and SQIVND (reference sequence). The CDR3 coding sequence is TGTGCCAGTAGTAACCCCCTCGGGGGGCCTAACTATGGCTACACCTTC. Its translation: CASSNPLGGPNYGYTF.

V is TRBV28 and J is TRBJ2-7, with 9 nucleotides matching TRBD1. V lost 6 bases, J lost 2 bases, and 5 bases stayed unmatched. The CDR3 length is 14 residues. CDR1 MDHEN and CDR2 SYDVKM come from the germline V gene. CDR3 region: CASSGTGLTYEQYF. DNA of the CDR3: TGTGCCAGCAGCGGGACAGGGCTGACCTACGAGCAGTACTTC.

The V gene is TRBV27, the J gene TRBJ2-7; possible D gene TRBD2, 6 bases. V gave up 4 bases and J gave up 6 bases, with 13 bases separating them. CDR3 size: 13 residues. Germline V gene lookup returns CDR1 MNHEY and CDR2 SMNVEV (reference sequence). In nucleotides, the CDR3 is TGTGCCAGCAGTTCTCGGGGAGCGGGCGAGCAGTACTTC. It encodes CASSSRGAGEQYF.

This sequence joins TRBV6-1 and TRBJ1-4, with TRBD1 matching 10 bases. This CDR3 has 15 residues. Germline V CDR1 and CDR2: MNHNS, SASEGT. Unmatched junction bases numbered 3, after V lost 4 bases and J lost 4 bases. For the CDR3, the DNA is TGTGCCAGCAGTGGGGGACAGGGGATTAATGAAAAACTGTTTTTT. Its translation: CASSGGQGINEKLFF.

This clone was seen a few times. The chain is built from TRBV21-1 and TRBJ2-3; TRBD2 reflects the table's D call only, with no check against the DNA. TRBV21-1 is noted as a pseudogene. This CDR3 has 20 amino acids. DNA for the CDR3: TGTGCCAGCAGCATATGCGGGAGAGGTTGTTTCTCCGGGATCCCAGATACGCAGTATTTT. Translation: CASSICGRGCFSGIPDTQYF.

The chain combines TRBV2 with TRBJ2-7; D is unclear. Germline-derived CDR1 and CDR2 are SNHLY and FYNNEI. With 5 bases removed from V and 6 bases from J, the gap between germline ends came to 11 bases. The CDR3 is made up of 12 amino acids. The CDR3 protein is CASSTSRSEQYF. Here the CDR3 DNA reads TGTGCCAGCAGTACTTCTAGAAGCGAGCAGTACTTC.

The chain employs TRBV28 and TRBJ2-5; D is perhaps TRBD1 (5 bases). Germline V gene sequence: CDR1 MDHEN, CDR2 SYDVKM. Trimming took off 5 bases at V and 4 bases at J, with 14 bases between the two ends. The CDR3 sequence is 14 residues long. CDR3 region: CASSPRQGGETQYF. The CDR3 bases are TGTGCCAGCAGTCCCCGGCAGGGTGGAGAGACCCAGTACTTC.

This chain joins TRBV19 and TRBJ2-2, with a weak D call TRBD2 (5 bases). Looked up from germline, CDR1 is LNHDA and CDR2 is SQIVND (reference sequence). Trimming took off 2 bases at V and 7 bases at J, with 8 bases between the two ends. The CDR3 spans 13 residues. In DNA, the CDR3 is TGTGCCAGTAGTATATCGGGGAGCGGGGAGCTGTTTTTT. Translation: CASSISGSGELFF. Looking up the rest from reference TRBV19 and TRBJ2-2 gives the full variable domain: DGGITQSPKYLFRKEGQNVTLSCEQNLNHDAMYWYRQDPGQGLRLIYYSQIVNDFQKGDIAEGYSVSREKKESFPLTVTSAQKNPTAFYLCASSISGSGELFFGEGSRLTVL.

This rearrangement joins TRBV2 to TRBJ2-1; the D gene is possibly TRBD1 (6 bases). The CDR3 is 15 amino acids. The germline V and J ends were trimmed by 3 bases and 8 bases, with 17 bases remaining between them. CDR1 is SNHLY and CDR2 is FYNNEI in the germline V gene. The CDR3 region is CASSDNPSGVHEQFF. CDR3 bases: TGTGCCAGCAGTGATAACCCCTCAGGGGTCCATGAGCAGTTCTTC.

Only one count was recorded for this clone. The gene calls are TRBV2 and TRBJ2-3; 9 bases fit TRBD1. This CDR3 is 15 amino acids long. V lost 7 bases, J lost 1 base, and 6 bases stayed unmatched. CDR1 is SNHLY and CDR2 is FYNNEI in the germline V gene. CDR3 in amino acids: CASKGQGIRTDTQYF. In DNA form, the CDR3 reads TGTGCCAGCAAGGGACAGGGCATTCGCACAGATACGCAGTATTTT.

To note about this clone: Mismatch with germline at one junction end may stem from a read error. The chain carries TRBV7-9 and TRBJ1-2, with TRBD1 identical over 12 bases. Germline assignment: CDR1 SEHNR and CDR2 FQNEAQ (reference sequence). The CDR3 runs to 17 residues. The CDR3 loop reads CSSSPVRGQGALYGYTF. CDR3 nucleotide sequence: TGTTCCAGCAGCCCCGTTCGGGGACAGGGGGCGCTCTATGGCTACACTTTC.

The chain uses TRBV4-1 and TRBJ1-2; TRBD1 aligns across 7 bases. J was trimmed by 3 bases and V by 4 bases; bases with no gene match: 8. The CDR3 contains 15 residues. The germline V gene encodes CDR1 MGHRA and CDR2 YSYEKL. The CDR3 DNA reads as TGCGCCAGCAGCCCCGGGACAGAGCTACACTATGGCTACACCTTC. Protein sequence: CASSPGTELHYGYTF.

The rearrangement links TRBV27 to TRBJ2-7, with 7 bases matching TRBD1. The CDR3 is 14 residues long. Germline V gives CDR1 MNHEY, CDR2 SMNVEV (reference sequence). Trimming at V came to 3 bases and at J to 3 bases, leaving 5 bases not matched to a gene. The CDR3 sequence: CASSFYRGFYEQYF. The DNA of the CDR3 is TGTGCCAGCAGTTTCTACAGGGGATTCTACGAGCAGTACTTC.

The chain couples TRBV15 to TRBJ1-1; D is possibly TRBD1 (6 bases). Trimming shortened V by 4 bases and J by 1 base, and 16 bases separated the two germline ends. Germline CDR1 LNHNV, CDR2 YYDKDF (reference sequence). The CDR3 is 16 residues long. This CDR3 reads CATSTDWFRGNTEAFF. As DNA, the CDR3 is TGTGCCACCAGCACCGATTGGTTCAGGGGGAACACTGAAGCTTTCTTT.

This chain uses TRBV29-1 with TRBJ1-2; 7 bases are shared with TRBD1. Germline CDR1 is SQVTM and CDR2 is ANQGSEA. The CDR3 covers 12 residues. The V gene end was trimmed by 6 bases and the J gene end by 3 bases; junction bases not matched to a gene: 4. The CDR3 reads CSVGTAYYGYTF. The CDR3 DNA is TGCAGCGTGGGGACAGCTTACTATGGCTACACCTTC.